The following is a T cell receptor (beta chain) sequence with its context. Its specificity is unknown. This specimen comes from a study of tumor-infiltrating lymphocytes in localized non-small cell lung cancer. Study outcomes and limitations: Only some patients had TCR sequencing, depending on available tissue. Tumor T-cell fraction was not associated with recurrence-free survival.

Per germline, CDR1 LNHDA and CDR2 SQIVND (reference sequence). The trim removed 8 bases at V and 0 bases at J, leaving 5 bases unmatched. The CDR3 contains 14 residues. Produced via immunoSEQ multiplex PCR; TCRdb's table is partial and in-frame only. The table records over 15,000 clones, 60% to 85% of them present only once. The clonotype was recovered from a human donor with non-small cell lung cancer. The source material was lung tumor tissue. The chain combines TRBV19 with TRBJ2-5; 8 bases match TRBD2. Here the CDR3 DNA reads TGTGCCAGTGGGGCGGGGGGAAACCAAGAGACCCAGTACTTC. Translation gives CASGAGGNQETQYF. Using reference TRBV19 and TRBJ2-5 for the parts outside the CDR3, the full variable domain is DGGITQSPKYLFRKEGQNVTLSCEQNLNHDAMYWYRQDPGQGLRLIYYSQIVNDFQKGDIAEGYSVSREKKESFPLTVTSAQKNPTAFYLCASGAGGNQETQYFGPGTRLLVL.